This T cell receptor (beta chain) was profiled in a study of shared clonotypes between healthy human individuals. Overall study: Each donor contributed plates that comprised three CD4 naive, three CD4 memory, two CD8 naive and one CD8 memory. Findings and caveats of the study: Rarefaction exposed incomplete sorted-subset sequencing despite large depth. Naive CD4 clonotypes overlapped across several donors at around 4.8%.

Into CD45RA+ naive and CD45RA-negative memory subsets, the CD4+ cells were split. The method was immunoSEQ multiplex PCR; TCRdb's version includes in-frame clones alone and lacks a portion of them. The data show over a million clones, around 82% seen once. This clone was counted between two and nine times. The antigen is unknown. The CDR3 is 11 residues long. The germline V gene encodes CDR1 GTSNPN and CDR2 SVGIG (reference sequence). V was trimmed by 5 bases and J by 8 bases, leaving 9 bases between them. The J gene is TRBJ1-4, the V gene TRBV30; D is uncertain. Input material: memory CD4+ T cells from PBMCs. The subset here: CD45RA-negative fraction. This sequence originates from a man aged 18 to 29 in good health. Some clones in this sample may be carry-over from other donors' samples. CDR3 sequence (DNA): TGTGCCTGGTTACAACGGGAAAAACTGTTTTTT. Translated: CAWLQREKLFF.